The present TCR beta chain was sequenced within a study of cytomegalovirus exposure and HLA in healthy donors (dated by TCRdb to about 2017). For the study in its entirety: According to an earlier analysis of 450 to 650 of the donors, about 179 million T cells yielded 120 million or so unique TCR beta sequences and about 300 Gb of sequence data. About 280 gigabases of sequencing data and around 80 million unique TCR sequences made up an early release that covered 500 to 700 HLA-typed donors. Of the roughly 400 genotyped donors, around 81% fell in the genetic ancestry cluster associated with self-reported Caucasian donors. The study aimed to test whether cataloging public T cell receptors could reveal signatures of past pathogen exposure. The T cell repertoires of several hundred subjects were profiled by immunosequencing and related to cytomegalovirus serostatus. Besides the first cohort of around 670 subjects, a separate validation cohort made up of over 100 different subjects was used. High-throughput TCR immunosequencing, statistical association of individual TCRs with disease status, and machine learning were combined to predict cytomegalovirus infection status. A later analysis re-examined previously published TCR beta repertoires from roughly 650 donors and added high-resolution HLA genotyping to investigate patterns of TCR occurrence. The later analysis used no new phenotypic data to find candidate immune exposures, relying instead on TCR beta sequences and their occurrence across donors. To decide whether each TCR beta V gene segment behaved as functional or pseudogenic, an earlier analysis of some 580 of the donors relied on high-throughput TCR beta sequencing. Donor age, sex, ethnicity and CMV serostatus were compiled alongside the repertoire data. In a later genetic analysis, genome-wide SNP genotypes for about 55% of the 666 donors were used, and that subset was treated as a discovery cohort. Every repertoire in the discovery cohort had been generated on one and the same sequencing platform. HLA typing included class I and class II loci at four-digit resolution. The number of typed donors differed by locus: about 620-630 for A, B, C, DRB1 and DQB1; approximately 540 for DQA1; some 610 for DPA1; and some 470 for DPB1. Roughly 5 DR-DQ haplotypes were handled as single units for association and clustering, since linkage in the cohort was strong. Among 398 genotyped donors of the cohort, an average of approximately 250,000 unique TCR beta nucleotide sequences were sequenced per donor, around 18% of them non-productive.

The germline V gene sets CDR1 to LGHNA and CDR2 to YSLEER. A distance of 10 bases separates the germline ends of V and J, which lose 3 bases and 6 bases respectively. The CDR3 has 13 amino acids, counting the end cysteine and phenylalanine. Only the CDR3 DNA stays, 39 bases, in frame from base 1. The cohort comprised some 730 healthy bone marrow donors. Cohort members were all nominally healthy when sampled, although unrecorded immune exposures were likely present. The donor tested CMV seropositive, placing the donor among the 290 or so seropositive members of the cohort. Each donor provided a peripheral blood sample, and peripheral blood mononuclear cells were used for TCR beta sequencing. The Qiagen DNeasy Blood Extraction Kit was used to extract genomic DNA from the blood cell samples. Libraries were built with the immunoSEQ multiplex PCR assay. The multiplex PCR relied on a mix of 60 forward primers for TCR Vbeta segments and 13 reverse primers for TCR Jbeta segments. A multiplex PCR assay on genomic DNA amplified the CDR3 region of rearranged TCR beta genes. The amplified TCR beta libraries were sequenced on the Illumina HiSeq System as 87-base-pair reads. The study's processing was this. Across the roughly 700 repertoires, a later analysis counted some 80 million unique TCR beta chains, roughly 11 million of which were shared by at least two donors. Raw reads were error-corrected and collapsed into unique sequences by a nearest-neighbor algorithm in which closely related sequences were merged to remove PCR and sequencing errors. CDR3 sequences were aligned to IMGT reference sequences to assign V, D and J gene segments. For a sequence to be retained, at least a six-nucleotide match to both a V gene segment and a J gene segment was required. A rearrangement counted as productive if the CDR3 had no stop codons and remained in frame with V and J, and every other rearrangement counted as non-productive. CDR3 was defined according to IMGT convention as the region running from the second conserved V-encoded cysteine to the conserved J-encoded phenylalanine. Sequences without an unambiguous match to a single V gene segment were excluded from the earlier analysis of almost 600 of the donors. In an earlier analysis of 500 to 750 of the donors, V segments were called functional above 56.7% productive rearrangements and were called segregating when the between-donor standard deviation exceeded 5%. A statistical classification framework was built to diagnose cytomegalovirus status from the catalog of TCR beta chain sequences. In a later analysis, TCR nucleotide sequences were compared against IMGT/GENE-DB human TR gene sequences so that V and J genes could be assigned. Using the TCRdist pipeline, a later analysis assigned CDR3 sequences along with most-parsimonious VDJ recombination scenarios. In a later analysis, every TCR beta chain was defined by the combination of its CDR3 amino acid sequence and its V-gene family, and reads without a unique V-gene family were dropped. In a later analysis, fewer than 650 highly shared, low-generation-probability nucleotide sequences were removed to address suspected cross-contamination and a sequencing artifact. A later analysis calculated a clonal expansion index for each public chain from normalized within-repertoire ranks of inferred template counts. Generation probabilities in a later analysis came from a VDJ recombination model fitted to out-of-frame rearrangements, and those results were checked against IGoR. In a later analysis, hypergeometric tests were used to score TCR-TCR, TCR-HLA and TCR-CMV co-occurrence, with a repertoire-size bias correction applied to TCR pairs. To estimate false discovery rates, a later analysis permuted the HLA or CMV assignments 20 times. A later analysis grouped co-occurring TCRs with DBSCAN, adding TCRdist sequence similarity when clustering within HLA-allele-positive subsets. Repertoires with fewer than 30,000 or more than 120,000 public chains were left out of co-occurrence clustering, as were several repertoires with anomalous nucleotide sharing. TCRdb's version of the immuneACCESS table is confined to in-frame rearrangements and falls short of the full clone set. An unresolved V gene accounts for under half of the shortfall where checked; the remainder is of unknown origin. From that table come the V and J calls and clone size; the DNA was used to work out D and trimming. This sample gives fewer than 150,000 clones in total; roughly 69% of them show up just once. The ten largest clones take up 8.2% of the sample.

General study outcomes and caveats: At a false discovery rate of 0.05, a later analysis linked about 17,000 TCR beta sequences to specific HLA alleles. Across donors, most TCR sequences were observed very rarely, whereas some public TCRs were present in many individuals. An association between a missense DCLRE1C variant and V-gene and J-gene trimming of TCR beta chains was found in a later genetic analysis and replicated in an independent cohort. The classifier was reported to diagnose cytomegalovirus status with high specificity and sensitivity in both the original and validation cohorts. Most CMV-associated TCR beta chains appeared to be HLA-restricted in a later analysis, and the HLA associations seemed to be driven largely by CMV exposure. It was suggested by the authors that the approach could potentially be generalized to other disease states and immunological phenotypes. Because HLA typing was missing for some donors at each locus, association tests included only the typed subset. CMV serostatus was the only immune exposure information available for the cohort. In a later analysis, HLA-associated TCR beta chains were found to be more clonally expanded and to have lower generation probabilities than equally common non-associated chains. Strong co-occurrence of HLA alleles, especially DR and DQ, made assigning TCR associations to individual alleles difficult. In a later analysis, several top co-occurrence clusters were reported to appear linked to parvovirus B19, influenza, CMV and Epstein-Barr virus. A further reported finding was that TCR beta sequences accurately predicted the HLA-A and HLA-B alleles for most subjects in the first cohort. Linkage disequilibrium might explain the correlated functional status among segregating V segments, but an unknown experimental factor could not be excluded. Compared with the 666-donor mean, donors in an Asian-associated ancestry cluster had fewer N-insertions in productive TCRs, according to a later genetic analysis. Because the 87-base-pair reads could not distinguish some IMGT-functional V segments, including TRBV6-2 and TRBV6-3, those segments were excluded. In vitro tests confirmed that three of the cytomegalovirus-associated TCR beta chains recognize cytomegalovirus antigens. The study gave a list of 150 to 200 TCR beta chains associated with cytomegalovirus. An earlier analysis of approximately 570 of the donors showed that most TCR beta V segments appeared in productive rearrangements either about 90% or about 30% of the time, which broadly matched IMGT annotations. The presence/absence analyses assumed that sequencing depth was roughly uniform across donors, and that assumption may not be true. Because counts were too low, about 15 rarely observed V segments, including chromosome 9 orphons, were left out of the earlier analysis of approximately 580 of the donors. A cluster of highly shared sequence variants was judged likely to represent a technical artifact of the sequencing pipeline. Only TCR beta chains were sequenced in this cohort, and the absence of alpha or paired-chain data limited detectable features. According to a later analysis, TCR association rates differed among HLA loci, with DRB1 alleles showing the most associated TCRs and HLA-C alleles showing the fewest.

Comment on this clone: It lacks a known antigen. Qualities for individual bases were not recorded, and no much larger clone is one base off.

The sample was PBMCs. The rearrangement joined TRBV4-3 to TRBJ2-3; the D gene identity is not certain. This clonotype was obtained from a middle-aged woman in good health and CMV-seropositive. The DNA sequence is TGCGCCAGCAGCCAGATAGAGTCGGATACGCAGTATTTT. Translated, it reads CASSQIESDTQYF.